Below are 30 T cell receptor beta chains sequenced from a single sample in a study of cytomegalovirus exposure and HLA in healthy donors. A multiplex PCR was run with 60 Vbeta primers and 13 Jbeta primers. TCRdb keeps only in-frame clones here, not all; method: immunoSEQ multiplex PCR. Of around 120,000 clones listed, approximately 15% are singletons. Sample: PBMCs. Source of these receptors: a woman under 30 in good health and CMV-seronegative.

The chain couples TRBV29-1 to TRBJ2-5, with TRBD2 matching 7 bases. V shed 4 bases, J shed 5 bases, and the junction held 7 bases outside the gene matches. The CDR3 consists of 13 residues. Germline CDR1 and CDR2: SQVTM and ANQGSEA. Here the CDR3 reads CSVGASGVETQYF. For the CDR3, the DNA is TGCAGCGTTGGGGCTAGCGGAGTGGAGACCCAGTACTTC.

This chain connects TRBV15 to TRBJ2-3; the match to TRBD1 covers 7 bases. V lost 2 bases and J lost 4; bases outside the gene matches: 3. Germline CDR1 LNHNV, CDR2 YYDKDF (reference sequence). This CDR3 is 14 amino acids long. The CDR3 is CATSRTQGADTQYF. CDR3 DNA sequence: TGTGCCACCAGCAGAACCCAGGGGGCAGATACGCAGTATTTT.

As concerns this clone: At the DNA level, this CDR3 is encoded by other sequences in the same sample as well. Here the CDR3 DNA reads TGTGCCAGCATCTTGGGGGGGGGTAATCAGCCCCAGCATTTT. As protein: CASILGGGNQPQHF. V and J are TRBV28 and TRBJ1-5, with D possibly being TRBD1 (5 bases). Germline V gene sequence: CDR1 MDHEN, CDR2 SYDVKM. V lost 7 bases and J 4 bases, leaving 14 bases between the germline ends. CDR3 size: 14 residues.

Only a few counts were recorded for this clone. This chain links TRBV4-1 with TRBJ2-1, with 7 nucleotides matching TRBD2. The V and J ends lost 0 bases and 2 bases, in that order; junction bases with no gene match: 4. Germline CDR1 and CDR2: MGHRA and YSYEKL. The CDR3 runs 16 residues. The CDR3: CASSQEESGAYNEQFF. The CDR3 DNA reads TGCGCCAGCAGCCAAGAGGAGAGCGGGGCCTACAATGAGCAGTTCTTC.

DNA of the CDR3: TGTGCCAGCAGCGCTAGCGGGAGGGCCTCAGATACGCAGTATTTT. Its translation is CASSASGRASDTQYF. The chain joins TRBV7-3 to TRBJ2-3; 12 bases line up with TRBD2. With 5 bases clipped from V and 4 bases from J, the junction kept 4 bases outside the gene matches. The CDR3 has 15 residues. Per the germline V gene, CDR1 is SGHTA and CDR2 is FQGTGA. The variable domain in full, completed from reference TRBV7-3 and TRBJ2-3, reads GAGVSQTPSNKVTEKGKYVELRCDPISGHTALYWYRQSLGQGPEFLIYFQGTGAADDSGLPNDRFFAVRPEGSVSTLKIQRTERGDSAVYLCASSASGRASDTQYFGPGTRLTVL.

Here the CDR3 reads CAWSAGTSGANEQFF. The CDR3, as DNA: TGTGCCTGGAGTGCCGGGACTAGCGGGGCCAATGAGCAGTTCTTC. The chain links TRBV30 to TRBJ2-1; 13 bases map to TRBD2. CDR1 and CDR2 from the germline V gene are GTSNPN and SVGIG (reference sequence). There are 15 residues in the CDR3. The J segment lost 6 bases and the V segment lost 1 base, leaving 3 bases of the junction unmatched.

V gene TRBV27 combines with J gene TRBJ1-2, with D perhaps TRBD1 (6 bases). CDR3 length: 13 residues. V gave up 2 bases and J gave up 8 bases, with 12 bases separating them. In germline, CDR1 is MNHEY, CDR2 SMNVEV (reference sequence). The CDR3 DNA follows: TGTGCCAGCAGTTTAGAGCGCAGGGGAGGCTACACCTTC. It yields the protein CASSLERRGGYTF.

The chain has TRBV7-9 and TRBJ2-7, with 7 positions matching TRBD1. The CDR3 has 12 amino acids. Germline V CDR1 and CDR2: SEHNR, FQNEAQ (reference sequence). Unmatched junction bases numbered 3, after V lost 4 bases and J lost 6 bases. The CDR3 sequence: CASSSTGREQYF. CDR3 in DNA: TGTGCCAGCAGCTCGACAGGGCGCGAGCAGTACTTC.

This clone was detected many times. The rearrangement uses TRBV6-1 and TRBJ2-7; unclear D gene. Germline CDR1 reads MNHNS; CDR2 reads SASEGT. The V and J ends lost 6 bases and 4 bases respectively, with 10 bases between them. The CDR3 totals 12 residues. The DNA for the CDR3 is TGTGCCAGCAGGGTTCTACCGTACGAGCAGTACTTC. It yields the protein CASRVLPYEQYF.

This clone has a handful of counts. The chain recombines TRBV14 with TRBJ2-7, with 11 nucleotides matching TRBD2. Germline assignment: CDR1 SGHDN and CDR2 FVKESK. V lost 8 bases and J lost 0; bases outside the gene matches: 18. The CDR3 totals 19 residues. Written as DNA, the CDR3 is TGTGCCAGCGAAATTGGTCCTAGCGGGGGGCAAAAAAGCTCCTACGAGCAGTACTTC. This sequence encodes CASEIGPSGGQKSSYEQYF.

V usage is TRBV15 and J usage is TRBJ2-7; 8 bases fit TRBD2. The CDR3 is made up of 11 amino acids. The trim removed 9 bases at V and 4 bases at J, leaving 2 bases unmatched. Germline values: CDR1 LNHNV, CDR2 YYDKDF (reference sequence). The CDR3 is CATSGRYEQYF. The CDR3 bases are TGTGCCACGAGCGGGAGATACGAGCAGTACTTC.

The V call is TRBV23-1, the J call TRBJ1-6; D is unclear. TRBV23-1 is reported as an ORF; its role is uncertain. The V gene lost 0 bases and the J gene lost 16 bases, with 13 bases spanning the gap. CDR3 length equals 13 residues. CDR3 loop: CASSQSERLNLHF. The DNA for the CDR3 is TGCGCCAGCAGTCAATCAGAGCGGCTTAATCTCCACTTT.

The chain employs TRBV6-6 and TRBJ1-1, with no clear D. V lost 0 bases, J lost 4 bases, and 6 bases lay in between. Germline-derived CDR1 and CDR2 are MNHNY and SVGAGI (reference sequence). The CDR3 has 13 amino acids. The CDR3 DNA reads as TGTGCCAGCAGTTACTCGAGCGTCACTGAAGCTTTCTTT. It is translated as CASSYSSVTEAFF.

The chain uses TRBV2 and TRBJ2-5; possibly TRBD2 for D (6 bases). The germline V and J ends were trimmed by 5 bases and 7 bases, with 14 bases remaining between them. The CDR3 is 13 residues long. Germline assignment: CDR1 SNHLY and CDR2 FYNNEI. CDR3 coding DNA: TGTGCCAGCAGTCCACTCCACGGGGGGACCCAGTACTTC. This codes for CASSPLHGGTQYF. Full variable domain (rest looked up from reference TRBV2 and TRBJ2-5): EPEVTQTPSHQVTQMGQEVILRCVPISNHLYFYWYRQILGQKVEFLVSFYNNEISEKSEIFDDQFSVERPDGSNFTLKIRSTKLEDSAMYFCASSPLHGGTQYFGPGTRLLVL.

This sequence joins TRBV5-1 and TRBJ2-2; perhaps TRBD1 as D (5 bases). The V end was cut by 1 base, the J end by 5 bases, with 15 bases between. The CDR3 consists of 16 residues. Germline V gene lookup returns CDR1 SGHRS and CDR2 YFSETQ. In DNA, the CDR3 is TGCGCCAGCAGCTTGATGAGGCAGGGTCCTACCGGGGAGCTGTTTTTT. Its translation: CASSLMRQGPTGELFF.

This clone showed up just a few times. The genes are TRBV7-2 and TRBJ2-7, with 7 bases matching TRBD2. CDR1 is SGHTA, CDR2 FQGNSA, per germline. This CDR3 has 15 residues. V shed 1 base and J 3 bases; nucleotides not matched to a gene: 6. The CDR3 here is CASSLGYGGNYEQYF. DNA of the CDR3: TGTGCCAGCAGCTTAGGATACGGGGGGAACTACGAGCAGTACTTC. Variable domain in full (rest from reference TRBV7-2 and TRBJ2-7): GAGVSQSPSNKVTEKGKDVELRCDPISGHTALYWYRQSLGQGLEFLIYFQGNSAPDKSGLPSDRFSAERTGGSVSTLTIQRTQQEDSAVYLCASSLGYGGNYEQYFGPGTRLTVT.

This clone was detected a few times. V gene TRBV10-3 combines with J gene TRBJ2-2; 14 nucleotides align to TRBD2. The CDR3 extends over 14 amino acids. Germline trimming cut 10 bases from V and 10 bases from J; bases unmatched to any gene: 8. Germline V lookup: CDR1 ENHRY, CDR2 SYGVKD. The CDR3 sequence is CATLTSGRALELFF. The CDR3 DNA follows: TGTGCCACTCTGACTAGCGGGAGGGCCTTGGAGCTGTTTTTT.

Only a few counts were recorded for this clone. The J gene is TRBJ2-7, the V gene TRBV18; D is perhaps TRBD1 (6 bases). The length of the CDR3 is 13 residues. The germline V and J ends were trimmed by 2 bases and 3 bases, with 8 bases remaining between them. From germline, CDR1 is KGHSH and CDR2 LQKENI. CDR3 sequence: CASSPGQNYEQYF. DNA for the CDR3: TGTGCCAGCTCACCAGGACAGAACTACGAGCAGTACTTC. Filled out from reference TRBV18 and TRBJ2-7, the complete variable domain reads NAGVMQNPRHLVRRRGQEARLRCSPMKGHSHVYWYRQLPEEGLKFMVYLQKENIIDESGMPKERFSAEFPKEGPSILRIQQVVRGDSAAYFCASSPGQNYEQYFGPGTRLTVT.

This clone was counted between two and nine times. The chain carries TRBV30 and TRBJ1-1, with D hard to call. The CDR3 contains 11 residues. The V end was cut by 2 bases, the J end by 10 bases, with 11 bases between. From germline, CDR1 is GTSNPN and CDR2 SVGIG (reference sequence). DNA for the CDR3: TGTGCCTGGAGTTTCCGACTAGGAGCTTTCTTT. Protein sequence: CAWSFRLGAFF.

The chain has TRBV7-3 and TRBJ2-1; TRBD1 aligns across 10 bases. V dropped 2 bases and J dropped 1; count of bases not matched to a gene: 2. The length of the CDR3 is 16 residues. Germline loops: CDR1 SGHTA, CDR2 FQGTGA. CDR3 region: CASSLLGQGSYNEQFF. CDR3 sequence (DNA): TGTGCCAGCAGCTTATTGGGACAGGGGTCCTACAATGAGCAGTTCTTC.

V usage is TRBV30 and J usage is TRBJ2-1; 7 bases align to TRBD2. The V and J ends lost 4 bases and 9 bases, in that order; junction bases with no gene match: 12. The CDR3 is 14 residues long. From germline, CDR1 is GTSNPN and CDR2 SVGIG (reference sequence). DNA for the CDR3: TGTGCCTGGAATGTACTGGCGGGAGCAATTGAGCAGTTCTTC. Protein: CAWNVLAGAIEQFF.

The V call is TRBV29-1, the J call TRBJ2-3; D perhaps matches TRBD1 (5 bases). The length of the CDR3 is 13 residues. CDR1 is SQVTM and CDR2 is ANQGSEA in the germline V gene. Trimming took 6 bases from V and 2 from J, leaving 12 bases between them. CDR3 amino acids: CSVLQGNTDTQYF. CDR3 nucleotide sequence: TGCAGCGTGCTTCAGGGCAACACAGATACGCAGTATTTT.

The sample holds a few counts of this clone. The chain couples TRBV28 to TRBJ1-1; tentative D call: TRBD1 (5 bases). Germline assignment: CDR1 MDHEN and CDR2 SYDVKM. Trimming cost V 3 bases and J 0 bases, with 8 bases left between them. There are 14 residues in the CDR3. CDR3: CASSLRQMNTEAFF. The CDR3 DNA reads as TGTGCCAGCAGTTTGCGACAGATGAACACTGAAGCTTTCTTT.

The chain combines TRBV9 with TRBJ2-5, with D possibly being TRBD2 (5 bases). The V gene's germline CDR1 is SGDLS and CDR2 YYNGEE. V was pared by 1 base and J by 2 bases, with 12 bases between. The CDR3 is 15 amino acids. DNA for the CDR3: TGTGCCAGCAGCGTATCCTCTCGGAGGCAAGAGACCCAGTACTTC. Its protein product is CASSVSSRRQETQYF. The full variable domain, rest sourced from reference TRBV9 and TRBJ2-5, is DSGVTQTPKHLITATGQRVTLRCSPRSGDLSVYWYQQSLDQGLQFLIQYYNGEERAKGNILERFSAQQFPDLHSELNLSSLELGDSALYFCASSVSSRRQETQYFGPGTRLLVL.

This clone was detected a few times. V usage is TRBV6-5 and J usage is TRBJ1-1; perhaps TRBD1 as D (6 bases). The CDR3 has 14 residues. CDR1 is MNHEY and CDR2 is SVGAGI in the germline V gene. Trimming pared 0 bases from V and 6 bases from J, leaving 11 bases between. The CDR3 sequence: CASSYSGRGAEAFF. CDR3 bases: TGTGCCAGCAGTTACTCCGGCAGGGGCGCTGAAGCTTTCTTT.

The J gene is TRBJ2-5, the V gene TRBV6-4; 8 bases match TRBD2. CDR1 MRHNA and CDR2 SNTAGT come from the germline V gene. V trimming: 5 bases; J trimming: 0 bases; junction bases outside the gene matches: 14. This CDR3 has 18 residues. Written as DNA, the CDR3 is TGTGCCAGCAGTAACCCGCATATGGTAGCGGGGTACCAAGAGACCCAGTACTTC. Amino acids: CASSNPHMVAGYQETQYF.

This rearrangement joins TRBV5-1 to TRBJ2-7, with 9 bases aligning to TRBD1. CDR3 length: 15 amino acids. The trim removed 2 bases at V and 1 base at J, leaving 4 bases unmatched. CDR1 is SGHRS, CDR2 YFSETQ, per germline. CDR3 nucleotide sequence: TGCGCCAGCAGCTTCGGACAGGGGCTATCCTACGAGCAGTACTTC. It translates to CASSFGQGLSYEQYF.

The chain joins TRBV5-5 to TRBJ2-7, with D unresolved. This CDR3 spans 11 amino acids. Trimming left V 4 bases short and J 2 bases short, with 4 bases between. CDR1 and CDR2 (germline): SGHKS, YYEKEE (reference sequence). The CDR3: CASSVTYEQYF. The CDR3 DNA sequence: TGTGCCAGCAGCGTCACCTACGAGCAGTACTTC. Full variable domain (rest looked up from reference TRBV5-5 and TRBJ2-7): DAGVTQSPTHLIKTRGQQVTLRCSPISGHKSVSWYQQVLGQGPQFIFQYYEKEERGRGNFPDRFSARQFPNYSSELNVNALLLGDSALYLCASSVTYEQYFGPGTRLTVT.

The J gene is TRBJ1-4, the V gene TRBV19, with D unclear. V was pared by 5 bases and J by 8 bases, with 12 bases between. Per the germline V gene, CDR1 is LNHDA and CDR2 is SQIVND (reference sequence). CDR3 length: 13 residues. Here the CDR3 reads CASSPRAREKLFF. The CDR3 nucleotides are TGTGCCAGTAGTCCCCGCGCTAGAGAAAAACTGTTTTTT.

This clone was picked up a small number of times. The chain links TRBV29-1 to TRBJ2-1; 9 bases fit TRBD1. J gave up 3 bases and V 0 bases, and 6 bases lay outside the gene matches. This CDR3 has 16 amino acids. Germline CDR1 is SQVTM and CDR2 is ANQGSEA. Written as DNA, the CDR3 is TGCAGCGTTGAAGATCCCCGACAGGGGGACTACAATGAGCAGTTCTTC. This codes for CSVEDPRQGDYNEQFF.